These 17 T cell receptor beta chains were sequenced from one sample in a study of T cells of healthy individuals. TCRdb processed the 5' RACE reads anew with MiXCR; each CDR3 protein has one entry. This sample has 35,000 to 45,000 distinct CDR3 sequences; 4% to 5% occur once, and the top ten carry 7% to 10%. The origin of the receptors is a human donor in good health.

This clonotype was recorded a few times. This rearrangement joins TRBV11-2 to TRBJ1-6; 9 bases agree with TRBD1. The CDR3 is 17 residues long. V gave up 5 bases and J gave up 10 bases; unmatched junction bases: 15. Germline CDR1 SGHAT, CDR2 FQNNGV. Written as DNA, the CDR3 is TGTGCCAGCAGCCGAACAGGGGGCGCGGGTGCTGGGTCACCCCTCCACTTT. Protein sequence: CASSRTGGAGAGSPLHF. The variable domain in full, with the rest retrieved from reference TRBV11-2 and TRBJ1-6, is EAGVAQSPRYKIIEKRQSVAFWCNPISGHATLYWYQQILGQGPKLLIQFQNNGVVDDSQLPKDRFSAERLKGVDSTLKIQPAKLEDSAVYLCASSRTGGAGAGSPLHFGNGTRLTVT.

The CDR3 spells CASSDSRQAKNEKLFF. The CDR3 nucleotides are TGTGCCAGCAGTGACTCCCGACAGGCGAAGAATGAAAAACTGTTTTTT. The V and J genes are TRBV2 and TRBJ1-4, with a weak D call TRBD1 (6 bases). Germline V CDR1 and CDR2: SNHLY, FYNNEI. Trimming left V 3 bases short and J 5 bases short, with 16 bases between. The CDR3 has 16 amino acids.

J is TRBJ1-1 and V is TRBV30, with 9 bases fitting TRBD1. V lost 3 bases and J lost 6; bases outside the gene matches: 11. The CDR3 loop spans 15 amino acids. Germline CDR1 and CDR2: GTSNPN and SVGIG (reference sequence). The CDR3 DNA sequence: TGTGCCTGGAGCCGACAGGGACAGGGTGTCGCTGAAGCTTTCTTT. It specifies CAWSRQGQGVAEAFF.

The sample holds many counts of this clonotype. In nucleotides, the CDR3 is TGCGCCAGCAGCCAAGCGCCAATTAGCGGGAACCACGAGCAGTACTTC. Protein: CASSQAPISGNHEQYF. The V call is TRBV4-3, the J call TRBJ2-7; TRBD2 matches at 8 bases. V lost 1 base, J lost 5 bases, and 10 bases stayed unmatched. This CDR3 comprises 16 residues. CDR1 and CDR2 from the germline V gene are LGHNA and YSLEER.

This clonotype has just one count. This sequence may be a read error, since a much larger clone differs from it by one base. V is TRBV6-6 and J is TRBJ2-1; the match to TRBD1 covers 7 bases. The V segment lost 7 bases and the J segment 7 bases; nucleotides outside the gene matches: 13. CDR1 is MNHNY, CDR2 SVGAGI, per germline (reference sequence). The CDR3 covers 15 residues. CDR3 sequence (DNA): TGTGCCAGCATCCTAGGGGGCGAGGGGGATAATGAGCAGTTCTTC. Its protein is CASILGGEGDNEQFF.

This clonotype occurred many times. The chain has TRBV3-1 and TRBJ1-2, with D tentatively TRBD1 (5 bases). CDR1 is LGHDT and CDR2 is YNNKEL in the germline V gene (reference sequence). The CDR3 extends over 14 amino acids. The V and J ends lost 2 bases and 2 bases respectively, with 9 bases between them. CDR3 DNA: TGTGCCAGCAGCCAACCGACAGCGAACTATGGCTACACCTTC. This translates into CASSQPTANYGYTF.

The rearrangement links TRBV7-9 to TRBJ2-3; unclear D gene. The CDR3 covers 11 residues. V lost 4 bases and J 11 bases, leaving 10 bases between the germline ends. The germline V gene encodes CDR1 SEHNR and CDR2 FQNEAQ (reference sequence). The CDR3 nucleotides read TGTGCCAGCAGCTCCCGGACCAAGCAGTATTTT. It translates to CASSSRTKQYF.

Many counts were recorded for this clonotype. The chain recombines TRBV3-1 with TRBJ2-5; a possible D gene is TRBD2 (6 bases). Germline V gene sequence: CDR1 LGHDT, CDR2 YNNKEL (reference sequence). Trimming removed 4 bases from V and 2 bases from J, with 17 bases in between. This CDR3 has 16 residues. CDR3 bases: TGTGCCAGCAGCCGACCTCTCCCGGGGGAACAAGAGACCCAGTACTTC. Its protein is CASSRPLPGEQETQYF.

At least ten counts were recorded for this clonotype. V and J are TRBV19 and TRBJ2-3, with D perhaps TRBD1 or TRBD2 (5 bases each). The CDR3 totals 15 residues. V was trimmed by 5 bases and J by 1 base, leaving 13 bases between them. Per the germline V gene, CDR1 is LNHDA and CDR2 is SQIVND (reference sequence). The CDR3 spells CASSFRDGGTDTQYF. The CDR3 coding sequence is TGTGCCAGTAGTTTCCGGGACGGAGGCACAGATACGCAGTATTTT.

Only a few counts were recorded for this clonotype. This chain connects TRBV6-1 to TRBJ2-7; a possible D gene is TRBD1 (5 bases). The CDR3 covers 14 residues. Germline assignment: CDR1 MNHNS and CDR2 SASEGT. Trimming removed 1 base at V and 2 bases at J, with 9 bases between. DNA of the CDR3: TGTGCCAGCAGTGAAGTTGCAGGGCCCTACGAGCAGTACTTC. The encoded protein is CASSEVAGPYEQYF.

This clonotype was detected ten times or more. The CDR3 sequence is CASSGRGNEQFF. CDR3 bases: TGTGCCAGCTCGGGGCGGGGAAATGAGCAGTTCTTC. The chain combines TRBV6-5 with TRBJ2-1; tentatively, D is TRBD2 (6 bases). The V gene lost 8 bases and the J gene lost 7 bases, with 12 bases spanning the gap. This CDR3 region has 12 residues. The V gene's germline CDR1 is MNHEY and CDR2 SVGAGI.

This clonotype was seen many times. DNA of the CDR3: TGCAGTGCTAGTTCTACAGGGCCATCTAATGAAAAACTGTTTTTT. It codes for CSASSTGPSNEKLFF. The chain links TRBV20-1 to TRBJ1-4; D is perhaps TRBD1 (6 bases). The CDR3 has 15 residues. CDR1 is DFQATT and CDR2 is SNEGSKA in the germline V gene (reference sequence). With 3 bases removed from V and 3 bases from J, the gap between germline ends came to 14 bases.

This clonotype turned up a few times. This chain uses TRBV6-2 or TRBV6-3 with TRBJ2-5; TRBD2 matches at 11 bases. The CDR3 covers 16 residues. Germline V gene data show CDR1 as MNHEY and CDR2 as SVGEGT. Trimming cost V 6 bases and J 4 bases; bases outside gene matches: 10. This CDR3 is CASRSLAGGGGETQYF. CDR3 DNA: TGTGCCAGCAGATCTCTAGCGGGGGGCGGGGGAGAGACCCAGTACTTC.

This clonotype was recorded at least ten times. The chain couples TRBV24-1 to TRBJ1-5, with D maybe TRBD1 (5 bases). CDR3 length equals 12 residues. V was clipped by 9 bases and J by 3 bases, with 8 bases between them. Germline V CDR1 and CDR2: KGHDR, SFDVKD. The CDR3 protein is CATQGPNQPQHF. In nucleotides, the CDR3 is TGTGCCACCCAGGGACCCAATCAGCCCCAGCATTTT.

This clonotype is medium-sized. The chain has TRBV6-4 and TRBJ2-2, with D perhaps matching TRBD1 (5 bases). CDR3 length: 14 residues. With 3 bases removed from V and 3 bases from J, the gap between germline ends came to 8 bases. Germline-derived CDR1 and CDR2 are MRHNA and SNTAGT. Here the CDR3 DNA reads TGTGCCAGCAGTGAGGGGCTAGACACCGGGGAGCTGTTTTTT. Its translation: CASSEGLDTGELFF.

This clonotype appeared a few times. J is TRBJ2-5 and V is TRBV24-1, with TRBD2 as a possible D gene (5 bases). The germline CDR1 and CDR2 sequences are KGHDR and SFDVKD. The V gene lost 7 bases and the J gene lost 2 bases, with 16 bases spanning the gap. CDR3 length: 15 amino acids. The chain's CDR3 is CATSWSAGEQETQYF. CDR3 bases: TGTGCCACCAGCTGGTCGGCCGGGGAGCAAGAGACCCAGTACTTC.

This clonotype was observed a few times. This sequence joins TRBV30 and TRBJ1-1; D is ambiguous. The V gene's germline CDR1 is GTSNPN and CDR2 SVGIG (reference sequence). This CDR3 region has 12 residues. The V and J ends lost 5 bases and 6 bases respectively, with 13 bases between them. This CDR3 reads CAWENIGAEAFF. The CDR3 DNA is TGTGCCTGGGAAAACATTGGCGCTGAAGCTTTCTTT.